One sample yielded the 26 T cell receptor beta chains listed below, sequenced in a study of blood T cell repertoires in COVID-19. Clones were sequenced by immunoSEQ multiplex PCR, and TCRdb holds only the in-frame ones, with some missing. The sample yields 100,000 to 150,000 clones, 70% to 90% seen once. Sequencing was done on a sample of peripheral blood. These TCRs come from a man aged 65 to 79 with active COVID-19.

The genes are TRBV15 and TRBJ1-5; D remains ambiguous. Per germline, CDR1 LNHNV and CDR2 YYDKDF (reference sequence). The length of the CDR3 is 13 residues. Trimming took 0 bases from V and 8 from J, leaving 8 bases between them. The CDR3, as DNA: TGTGCCACCAGCAGAGATAAGCGGGAGCCCCAGCATTTT. Translating gives CATSRDKREPQHF. Looking up the rest from reference TRBV15 and TRBJ1-5 gives the full variable domain: DAMVIQNPRYQVTQFGKPVTLSCSQTLNHNVMYWYQQKSSQAPKLLFHYYDKDFNNEADTPDNFQSRRPNTSFCFLDIRSPGLGDTAMYLCATSRDKREPQHFGDGTRLSIL.

About this clone itself: Germline and junction disagree at one end, which may indicate a read error. The chain joins TRBV7-7 to TRBJ2-5; 7 bases match TRBD1. The germline V gene has CDR1 SSHAT and CDR2 FNYEAQ (reference sequence). The CDR3 runs to 13 residues. The CDR3: CASSSDRRETQYF. CDR3 in DNA: TGTGCTAGCAGCTCGGACAGGCGGGAGACCCAGTACTTC.

The table lists this clone with a few counts. The chain employs TRBV19 and TRBJ2-7; 7 bases map to TRBD1. Germline V CDR1 and CDR2: LNHDA, SQIVND (reference sequence). The ends lost 3 bases at V and 3 bases at J; junction bases unmatched: 8. The CDR3 runs to 15 residues. The CDR3 protein is CASSITGTESYEQYF. The CDR3 coding sequence is TGTGCCAGTAGTATCACCGGGACAGAGAGCTACGAGCAGTACTTC.

J is TRBJ2-1 and V is TRBV5-1, with 9 bases that match TRBD1. The CDR3 is made up of 16 amino acids. The germline V gene encodes CDR1 SGHRS and CDR2 YFSETQ. The trim removed 3 bases at V and 8 bases at J, leaving 12 bases unmatched. This chain's CDR3 is CASSSLEGQGRHEQFF. DNA for the CDR3: TGCGCCAGCAGCTCTCTCGAGGGACAGGGTCGGCATGAGCAGTTCTTC.

This CDR3 reads CASSTGQGYEQYF. The CDR3 DNA follows: TGTGCCAGCAGCACGGGACAGGGCTACGAGCAGTACTTC. The chain links TRBV7-3 to TRBJ2-7; 9 bases match TRBD1. CDR3 length equals 13 residues. The germline V gene has CDR1 SGHTA and CDR2 FQGTGA. Germline trimming cut 5 bases from V and 3 bases from J; bases unmatched to any gene: 2.

In regard to this clone: Additional DNA sequences in this sample encode the identical CDR3. This chain connects TRBV5-1 to TRBJ2-5, with 7 bases fitting TRBD1. The V segment lost 2 bases and the J segment 4 bases; nucleotides outside the gene matches: 2. The CDR3 extends over 13 amino acids. CDR1 and CDR2 (germline): SGHRS, YFSETQ. The CDR3 DNA reads as TGCGCCAGCAGCTTAAACAGGGGAGAGACCCAGTACTTC. Its translation: CASSLNRGETQYF.

In its sample, this clone was seen once. The rearrangement links TRBV27 to TRBJ2-1, with 7 bases that match TRBD1. Germline CDR1 MNHEY, CDR2 SMNVEV (reference sequence). This CDR3 spans 13 amino acids. The J segment lost 4 bases and the V segment lost 6 bases, leaving 3 bases of the junction unmatched. The CDR3 nucleotides are TGTGCCAGCAGGGGACAGCGGTACAATGAGCAGTTCTTC. Its protein product is CASRGQRYNEQFF.

The chain uses TRBV3-1 (or the pseudogene TRBV3-2) and TRBJ1-3, with D possibly TRBD1 on 6 matching bases. The CDR3 has 14 amino acids. Trimming stripped 6 bases from V and 0 bases from J, with 9 bases between. The V gene's germline CDR1 is LGHDT and CDR2 YNNKEL (reference sequence). CDR3 nucleotide sequence: TGTGCCAGCAGTCTACAGGGCTCTGGAAACACCATATATTTT. Encoded protein: CASSLQGSGNTIYF.

This clone has a handful of counts. This chain connects TRBV27 to TRBJ1-2; 7 bases map to TRBD1. CDR3 length: 16 amino acids. Per the germline V gene, CDR1 is MNHEY and CDR2 is SMNVEV (reference sequence). J lost 2 bases, V lost 0 bases, and 6 bases had no gene match. Here the CDR3 DNA reads TGTGCCAGCAGTTTATCACGACAGGGTGGAAACTATGGCTACACCTTC. Translating gives CASSLSRQGGNYGYTF.

This sequence joins TRBV9 and TRBJ2-7; the match to TRBD1 covers 11 bases. CDR1 SGDLS and CDR2 YYNGEE come from the germline V gene. The ends lost 0 bases at V and 6 bases at J; junction bases unmatched: 2. The CDR3 covers 14 residues. Written as DNA, the CDR3 is TGTGCCAGCAGCGTAGAGGACAGGGGGCTCGAGCAGTACTTC. Translating gives CASSVEDRGLEQYF.

V and J are TRBV9 and TRBJ2-5; TRBD1 matches 11 bases. This CDR3 has 15 residues. CDR1 is SGDLS and CDR2 is YYNGEE in the germline V gene. V gave up 2 bases and J gave up 4 bases; unmatched junction bases: 4. The CDR3 is CASSVGTGGAETQYF. Written as DNA, the CDR3 is TGTGCCAGCAGCGTTGGGACAGGGGGGGCAGAGACCCAGTACTTC. Drawing the rest from reference TRBV9 and TRBJ2-5, the complete variable domain is DSGVTQTPKHLITATGQRVTLRCSPRSGDLSVYWYQQSLDQGLQFLIQYYNGEERAKGNILERFSAQQFPDLHSELNLSSLELGDSALYFCASSVGTGGAETQYFGPGTRLLVL.

The gene calls are TRBV4-1 and TRBJ1-6, with 8 bases matching TRBD1. From germline, CDR1 is MGHRA and CDR2 YSYEKL. Unmatched junction bases numbered 10, after V lost 2 bases and J lost 7 bases. The CDR3 totals 17 residues. The CDR3 is CASSQQSQGARNSPLHF. In DNA form, the CDR3 reads TGCGCCAGCAGCCAACAGAGTCAGGGGGCGCGGAATTCACCCCTCCACTTT.

The DNA of the CDR3 is TGTGCCAGCAGCTTGGAAGGTAGCGGGAGGCCGGGAGAGACCCAGTACTTC. This sequence encodes CASSLEGSGRPGETQYF. The V call is TRBV5-6, the J call TRBJ2-5, with 10 bases identical to TRBD2. The CDR3 sequence is 17 residues long. From germline, CDR1 is SGHDT and CDR2 YYEEEE. The J segment lost 4 bases and the V segment lost 0 bases, leaving 9 bases of the junction unmatched.

The gene calls are TRBV5-1 and TRBJ2-3; D is perhaps TRBD2 (6 bases). Trimming cost V 0 bases and J 0 bases, with 8 bases left between them. CDR1 SGHRS and CDR2 YFSETQ come from the germline V gene. The CDR3 has 15 amino acids. This chain's CDR3 is CASSLVAVSTDTQYF. The CDR3 coding sequence is TGCGCCAGCAGCTTGGTAGCGGTGAGCACAGATACGCAGTATTTT.

The chain has TRBV6-2 or TRBV6-3 and TRBJ2-1, with 7 bases fitting TRBD1. The CDR3 contains 15 residues. With V trimmed by 5 bases and J by 5 bases, 9 bases remained unmatched. Germline V gene lookup returns CDR1 MNHEY and CDR2 SVGEGT. The DNA of the CDR3 is TGTGCCAGCAGTCCCCGACAGGGTGGAAACAATGAGCAGTTCTTC. Amino acid sequence: CASSPRQGGNNEQFF.

The chain uses TRBV2 and TRBJ2-3, with 9 bases lining up with TRBD2. The germline gives CDR1 SNHLY, CDR2 FYNNEI. The CDR3 is 15 amino acids. Unmatched junction bases numbered 3, after V lost 1 base and J lost 4 bases. In DNA, the CDR3 is TGTGCCAGCAGTGAAGGCGGGAGGGCGGCAGATACGCAGTATTTT. Its protein is CASSEGGRAADTQYF.

This clone was observed a single time. V gene TRBV2 combines with J gene TRBJ1-2, with TRBD1 as a possible D gene (6 bases). V was clipped by 3 bases and J by 8 bases, with 10 bases between them. This CDR3 region has 12 residues. CDR1 is SNHLY and CDR2 is FYNNEI in the germline V gene. The CDR3 nucleotides are TGTGCCAGCAGTGACCCTAGGGGGGGCTACACCTTC. Its translation: CASSDPRGGYTF.

The chain has TRBV27 and TRBJ2-7; 11 bases are shared with TRBD1. Looked up from germline, CDR1 is MNHEY and CDR2 is SMNVEV (reference sequence). CDR3 size: 14 residues. V trimming: 4 bases; J trimming: 4 bases; junction bases outside the gene matches: 3. CDR3 bases: TGTGCCAGCAGTTCGGGACAGGGGGTTTACGAGCAGTACTTC. It is translated as CASSSGQGVYEQYF.

The V and J genes are TRBV5-1 and TRBJ1-1; D ambiguous. The V end lost 2 bases, the J end lost 1 base, and 9 bases lay between the germline ends. Germline V gives CDR1 SGHRS, CDR2 YFSETQ. This CDR3 comprises 14 residues. The CDR3 bases are TGCGCCAGCAGCTTAATATCCGGGAACACTGAAGCTTTCTTT. Amino acid sequence: CASSLISGNTEAFF.

This rearrangement joins TRBV4-1 to TRBJ1-5; weak D call: TRBD1 (6 bases). The CDR3 runs to 13 residues. Per the germline V gene, CDR1 is MGHRA and CDR2 is YSYEKL. Trimming left V 5 bases short and J 3 bases short, with 8 bases between. DNA of the CDR3: TGCGCCAGCAGCGGACAGATCAATCAGCCCCAGCATTTT. Translated, it gives CASSGQINQPQHF.

The V call is TRBV7-2, the J call TRBJ2-3; 7 bases agree with TRBD2. The length of the CDR3 is 15 residues. Per the germline V gene, CDR1 is SGHTA and CDR2 is FQGNSA. V was pared by 4 bases and J by 3 bases, with 7 bases of the junction left unmatched. CDR3 sequence (DNA): TGTGCCAGCAGCTCGCGCGGGAGAACGACAGATACGCAGTATTTT. It yields the protein CASSSRGRTTDTQYF.

This chain links TRBV6-6 with TRBJ1-1, with 8 bases fitting TRBD1. V lost 6 bases, J lost 0 bases, and 3 bases stayed unmatched. The CDR3 is 14 amino acids. Germline CDR1 reads MNHNY; CDR2 reads SVGAGI (reference sequence). DNA of the CDR3: TGTGCCAGCAGGTTGACAGGGGTGAACACTGAAGCTTTCTTT. Its protein is CASRLTGVNTEAFF.

This clone was observed once. The CDR3 DNA reads as TGTGCCAGTAGCATTTCGACAGGGAGGTATGGCTACACCTTC. It codes for CASSISTGRYGYTF. The chain is built from TRBV19 and TRBJ1-2, with TRBD1 identical over 7 bases. This CDR3 has 14 residues. The V gene's germline CDR1 is LNHDA and CDR2 SQIVND (reference sequence). With V trimmed by 6 bases and J by 5 bases, 9 bases remained unmatched.

The chain links TRBV4-1 to TRBJ2-7; tentatively, D is TRBD2 (6 bases). Germline lookup yields CDR1 MGHRA and CDR2 YSYEKL. The V end lost 0 bases, the J end lost 2 bases, and 17 bases lay between the germline ends. This CDR3 is built from 17 residues. CDR3 loop: CASSQDGEEGTPYEQYF. In nucleotides, the CDR3 is TGCGCCAGCAGCCAAGATGGGGAGGAGGGAACCCCCTACGAGCAGTACTTC.

V usage is TRBV7-9 and J usage is TRBJ1-3, with D maybe TRBD1 (5 bases). The CDR3 length is 15 residues. Between the trimmed V and J ends, which lost 5 bases and 3 bases, there was a span of 14 bases. The germline V gene encodes CDR1 SEHNR and CDR2 FQNEAQ (reference sequence). The CDR3 region is CASSPGLDLGNTIYF. The CDR3 DNA reads TGTGCCAGCAGCCCGGGACTCGACCTTGGAAACACCATATATTTT. Full variable domain (remainder filled in from reference TRBV7-9 and TRBJ1-3): DTGVSQNPRHKITKRGQNVTFRCDPISEHNRLYWYRQTLGQGPEFLTYFQNEAQLEKSRLLSDRFSAERPKGSFSTLEIQRTEQGDSAMYLCASSPGLDLGNTIYFGEGSWLTVV.

The chain joins TRBV27 to TRBJ2-3; 9 bases agree with TRBD2. This CDR3 has 14 amino acids. V was clipped by 6 bases and J by 4 bases; unmatched bases: 5. Per germline, CDR1 MNHEY and CDR2 SMNVEV (reference sequence). The DNA for the CDR3 is TGTGCCAGCAGGCGGGAGGGCGGGGCAGATACGCAGTATTTT. Amino acid sequence: CASRREGGADTQYF.